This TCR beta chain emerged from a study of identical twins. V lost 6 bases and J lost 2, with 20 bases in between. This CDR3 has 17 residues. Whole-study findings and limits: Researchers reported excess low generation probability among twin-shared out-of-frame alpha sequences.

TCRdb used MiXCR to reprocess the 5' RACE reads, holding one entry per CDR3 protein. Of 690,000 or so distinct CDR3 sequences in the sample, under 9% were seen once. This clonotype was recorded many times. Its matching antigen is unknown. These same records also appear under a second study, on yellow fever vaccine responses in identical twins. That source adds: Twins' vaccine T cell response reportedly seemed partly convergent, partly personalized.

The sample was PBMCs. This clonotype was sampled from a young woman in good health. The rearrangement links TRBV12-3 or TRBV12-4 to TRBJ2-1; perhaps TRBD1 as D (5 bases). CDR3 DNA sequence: TGTGCCAGCAGACACAGGAGCTCCGAATTAACCTACAATGAGCAGTTCTTC. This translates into CASRHRSSELTYNEQFF.